One and the same sample provided the 14 T cell receptor beta chains below, sequenced in a study of stem cell transplantation in POMP-related autoinflammatory disease. Sequencing was performed with immunoSEQ multiplex PCR; in TCRdb, only in-frame clones are kept and a portion is missing. This repertoire shows some 65,000 clones, about nine tenths found once; its top ten account for around 0.72%. Sequenced here: CD4+ T cells from PBMCs, sampled after stem cell transplantation. The receptors were gathered from a human patient with POMP-related autoinflammation and immune dysregulation (PRAID). Some T cells may be supplied by the graft donor.

The rearrangement links TRBV4-1 to TRBJ2-3; D is ambiguous. Germline V gives CDR1 MGHRA, CDR2 YSYEKL. Trimming cost V 2 bases and J 6 bases, with 24 bases left between them. The CDR3 sequence is 18 residues long. CDR3 nucleotides: TGCGCCAGCAGCCAATACGCCCCCCGGGCTACGCGTGAGGATACGCAGTATTTT. Protein: CASSQYAPRATREDTQYF.

This clone was observed once. The rearrangement uses TRBV5-1 and TRBJ2-1; 11 bases match TRBD2. Germline V CDR1 and CDR2: SGHRS, YFSETQ. Trimming removed 4 bases from V and 7 bases from J; junction bases left unmatched: 4. The CDR3 consists of 14 residues. The CDR3 bases are TGCGCCAGCAGCCTCGGGACTAGCGGTAATGAGCAGTTCTTC. Translated: CASSLGTSGNEQFF.

This clone was detected only once. The CDR3 coding sequence is TGTGCCAGCCGCAGACAGTCCCTAGGGCCCCAGCATTTT. Amino acid sequence: CASRRQSLGPQHF. V and J are TRBV11-2 and TRBJ1-5; D is possibly TRBD1 (5 bases). The CDR3 is 13 residues long. Germline CDR1 reads SGHAT; CDR2 reads FQNNGV. V was pared by 8 bases and J by 9 bases, with 17 bases between.

The V gene is TRBV19, the J gene TRBJ2-3; D uncertain. Trimming shortened V by 1 base and J by 2 bases, and 10 bases separated the two germline ends. The CDR3 runs to 15 residues. Germline CDR1 reads LNHDA; CDR2 reads SQIVND (reference sequence). The CDR3 loop is CASSIGPNPTDTQYF. The CDR3 nucleotides read TGTGCCAGTAGTATAGGTCCCAACCCCACAGATACGCAGTATTTT.

This clone has only a few counts. V and J are TRBV2 and TRBJ1-1; D not certain. V gave up 7 bases and J gave up 3 bases, with 9 bases separating them. CDR1 and CDR2 (germline): SNHLY, FYNNEI. This CDR3 region has 12 residues. CDR3 residues: CASTKVDTEAFF. For the CDR3, the DNA is TGTGCCAGCACGAAGGTGGACACTGAAGCTTTCTTT.

The chain carries TRBV6-6 and TRBJ1-4; D ambiguous. Trimming left V 2 bases short and J 0 bases short, with 7 bases between. The CDR3 is 15 amino acids. Per the germline V gene, CDR1 is MNHNY and CDR2 is SVGAGI (reference sequence). CDR3 region: CASSYGVATNEKLFF. The CDR3 DNA follows: TGTGCCAGCAGTTACGGAGTTGCAACTAATGAAAAACTGTTTTTT.

This clone was counted a single time. The CDR3 DNA sequence: TGTGCCAGCAGCCCCCGTTCTAGCGGGAGGTACAATGAGCAGTTCTTC. It is translated as CASSPRSSGRYNEQFF. The V and J genes are TRBV9 and TRBJ2-1, with TRBD2 matching over 11 bases. With V trimmed by 4 bases and J by 4 bases, 7 bases remained unmatched. The CDR3 has 16 residues. Germline CDR1 and CDR2: SGDLS and YYNGEE.

This clone was seen only once. V and J are TRBV2 and TRBJ2-3; 7 bases are a match to TRBD2. The CDR3 contains 15 residues. V shed 6 bases, J shed 4 bases, and the junction held 10 bases outside the gene matches. Germline lookup yields CDR1 SNHLY and CDR2 FYNNEI. The CDR3 spells CASRGGTSGSDTQYF. The CDR3 bases are TGTGCCAGCAGGGGGGGGACCTCCGGATCAGATACGCAGTATTTT.

J is TRBJ1-2 and V is TRBV7-9; 8 bases are a match to TRBD1. CDR1 is SEHNR, CDR2 FQNEAQ, per germline (reference sequence). J lost 2 bases, V lost 5 bases, and 7 bases had no gene match. The length of the CDR3 is 15 residues. The CDR3 DNA is TGTGCCAGCAGCCCTGACAGGGGCGGGAACTATGGCTACACCTTC. This sequence encodes CASSPDRGGNYGYTF. The full variable domain, rest sourced from reference TRBV7-9 and TRBJ1-2, is DTGVSQNPRHKITKRGQNVTFRCDPISEHNRLYWYRQTLGQGPEFLTYFQNEAQLEKSRLLSDRFSAERPKGSFSTLEIQRTEQGDSAMYLCASSPDRGGNYGYTFGSGTRLTVV.

The chain carries TRBV1 and TRBJ1-5. TRBV1 is annotated as a pseudogene. The CDR3 is 13 amino acids. In DNA, the CDR3 is TGCACCAGCAGCCAAGTCTTAGTTCAGCCCCAGCATTTT. Protein sequence: CTSSQVLVQPQHF.

The gene calls are TRBV28 and TRBJ2-5; 7 positions match TRBD2. There are 13 residues in the CDR3. Looked up from germline, CDR1 is MDHEN and CDR2 is SYDVKM. V dropped 5 bases and J dropped 5; count of bases not matched to a gene: 5. As DNA, the CDR3 is TGTGCCAGCAGTCGATTAGCGGGCGAGACCCAGTACTTC. Its translation: CASSRLAGETQYF. Drawing the rest from reference TRBV28 and TRBJ2-5, the complete variable domain is DVKVTQSSRYLVKRTGEKVFLECVQDMDHENMFWYRQDPGLGLRLIYFSYDVKMKEKGDIPEGYSVSREKKERFSLILESASTNQTSMYLCASSRLAGETQYFGPGTRLLVL.

The chain employs TRBV15 and TRBJ2-2; weak D call: TRBD2 (5 bases). Germline CDR1 and CDR2: LNHNV and YYDKDF (reference sequence). The CDR3 is 13 amino acids. Trimming shortened V by 0 bases and J by 7 bases, and 6 bases separated the two germline ends. CDR3 protein: CATSRDGSGELFF. The CDR3 coding sequence is TGTGCCACCAGCAGAGATGGGAGCGGGGAGCTGTTTTTT.

The rearrangement joins TRBV5-1 to TRBJ2-5; 9 positions agree with TRBD1. Germline-derived CDR1 and CDR2 are SGHRS and YFSETQ. The junction had 10 bases not matched to a gene; V was cut back by 4 bases and J by 6 bases. CDR3 size: 15 residues. CDR3 region: CASSLRDREIKTQYF. CDR3 in DNA: TGCGCCAGCAGCCTCCGGGACAGGGAAATAAAGACCCAGTACTTC.

The V and J genes are TRBV5-1 and TRBJ2-1; 8 positions match TRBD2. Losses at the gene ends were 1 base for V and 4 bases for J; bases not matched to a gene: 4. Germline V lookup: CDR1 SGHRS, CDR2 YFSETQ. The CDR3 spans 15 residues. The CDR3 coding sequence is TGCGCCAGCAGCTTGCCGGGGGGGCGGTACAATGAGCAGTTCTTC. Translating gives CASSLPGGRYNEQFF. The whole variable domain, remainder taken from reference TRBV5-1 and TRBJ2-1, is KAGVTQTPRYLIKTRGQQVTLSCSPISGHRSVSWYQQTPGQGLQFLFEYFSETQRNKGNFPGRFSGRQFSNSRSEMNVSTLELGDSALYLCASSLPGGRYNEQFFGPGTRLTVL.